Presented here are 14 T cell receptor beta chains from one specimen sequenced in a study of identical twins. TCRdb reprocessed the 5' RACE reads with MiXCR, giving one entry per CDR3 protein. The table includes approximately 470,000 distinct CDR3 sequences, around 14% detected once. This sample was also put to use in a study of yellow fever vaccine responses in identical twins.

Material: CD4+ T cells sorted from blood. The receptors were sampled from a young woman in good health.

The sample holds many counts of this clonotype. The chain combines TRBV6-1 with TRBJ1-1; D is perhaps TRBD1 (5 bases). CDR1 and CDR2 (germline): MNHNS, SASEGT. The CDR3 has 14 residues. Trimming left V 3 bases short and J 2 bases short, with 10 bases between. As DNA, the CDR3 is TGTGCCAGCAGTGACAGGGAGAGTAACACTGAAGCTTTCTTT. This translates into CASSDRESNTEAFF.

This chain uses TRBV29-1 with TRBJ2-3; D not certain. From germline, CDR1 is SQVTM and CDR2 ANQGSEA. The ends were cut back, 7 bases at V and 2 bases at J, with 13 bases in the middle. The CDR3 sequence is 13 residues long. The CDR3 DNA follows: TGCAGCGCCCTCGTCGGCAACACAGATACGCAGTATTTT. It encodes CSALVGNTDTQYF.

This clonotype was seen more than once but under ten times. The CDR3 spells CASSIDGGSYEQYF. For the CDR3, the DNA is TGTGCCAGCAGCATCGATGGGGGCTCCTACGAGCAGTACTTC. The chain combines TRBV6-1 with TRBJ2-7; D tentatively reads TRBD1 or TRBD2 (5 bases each). Germline-derived CDR1 and CDR2 are MNHNS and SASEGT. The CDR3 has 14 amino acids. Trimming stripped 6 bases from V and 0 bases from J, with 12 bases between.

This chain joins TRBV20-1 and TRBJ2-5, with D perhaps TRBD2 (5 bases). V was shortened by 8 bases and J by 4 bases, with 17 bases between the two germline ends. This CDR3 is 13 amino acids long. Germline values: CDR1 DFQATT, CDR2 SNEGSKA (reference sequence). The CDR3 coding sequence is TGCAGTTCCTCCCCCCGGGGTGGAGAGACCCAGTACTTC. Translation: CSSSPRGGETQYF.

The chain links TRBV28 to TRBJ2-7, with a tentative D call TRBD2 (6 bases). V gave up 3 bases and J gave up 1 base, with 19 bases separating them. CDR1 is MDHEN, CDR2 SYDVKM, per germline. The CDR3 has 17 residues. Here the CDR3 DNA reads TGTGCCAGCAGTTTTGTAGCCCCCGGGCGGGGTTCCTACGAGCAGTACTTC. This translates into CASSFVAPGRGSYEQYF.

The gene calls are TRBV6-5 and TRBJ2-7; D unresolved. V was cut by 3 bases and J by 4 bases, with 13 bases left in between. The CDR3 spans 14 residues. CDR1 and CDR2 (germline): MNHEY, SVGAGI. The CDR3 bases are TGTGCCAGCAGTTATGGGCCAAACCATTACGAGCAGTACTTC. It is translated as CASSYGPNHYEQYF.

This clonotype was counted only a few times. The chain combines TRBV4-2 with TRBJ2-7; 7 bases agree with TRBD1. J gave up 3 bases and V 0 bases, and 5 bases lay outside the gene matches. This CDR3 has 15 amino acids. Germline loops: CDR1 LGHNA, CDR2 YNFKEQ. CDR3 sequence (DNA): TGTGCCAGCAGCCAAGACCGACAGGGATTCTACGAGCAGTACTTC. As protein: CASSQDRQGFYEQYF.

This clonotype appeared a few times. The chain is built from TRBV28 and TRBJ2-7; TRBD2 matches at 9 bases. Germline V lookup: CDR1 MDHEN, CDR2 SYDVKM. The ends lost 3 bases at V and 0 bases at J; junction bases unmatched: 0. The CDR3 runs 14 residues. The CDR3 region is CASSLREGSYEQYF. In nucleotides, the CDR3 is TGTGCCAGCAGTTTGCGGGAGGGCTCCTACGAGCAGTACTTC.

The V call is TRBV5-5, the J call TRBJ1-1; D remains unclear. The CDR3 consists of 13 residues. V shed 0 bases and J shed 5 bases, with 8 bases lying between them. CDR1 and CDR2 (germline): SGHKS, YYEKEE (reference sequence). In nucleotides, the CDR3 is TGTGCCAGCAGCTTGGGCAGTCGGACTGAAGCTTTCTTT. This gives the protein CASSLGSRTEAFF.

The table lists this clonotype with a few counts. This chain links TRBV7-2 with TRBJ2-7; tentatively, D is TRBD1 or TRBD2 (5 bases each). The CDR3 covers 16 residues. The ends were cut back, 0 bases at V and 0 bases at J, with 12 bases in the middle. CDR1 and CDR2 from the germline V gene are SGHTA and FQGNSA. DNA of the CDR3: TGTGCCAGCAGCTTAGCCGGGGCCCCCCTCTCCTACGAGCAGTACTTC. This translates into CASSLAGAPLSYEQYF.

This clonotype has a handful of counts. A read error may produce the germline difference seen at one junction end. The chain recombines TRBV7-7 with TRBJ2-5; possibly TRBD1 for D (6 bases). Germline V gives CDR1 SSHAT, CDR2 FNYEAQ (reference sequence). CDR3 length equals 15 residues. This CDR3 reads CASTLSGGGQETQYF. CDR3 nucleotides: TGTGCTAGCACCCTTTCTGGGGGCGGCCAAGAGACCCAGTACTTC.

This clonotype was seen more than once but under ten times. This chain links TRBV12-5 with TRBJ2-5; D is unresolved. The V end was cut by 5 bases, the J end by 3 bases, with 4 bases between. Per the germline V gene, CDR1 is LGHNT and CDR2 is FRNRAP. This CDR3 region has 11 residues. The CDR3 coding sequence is TGTGCTAGTGGTGCAGAAGAGACCCAGTACTTC. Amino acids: CASGAEETQYF.

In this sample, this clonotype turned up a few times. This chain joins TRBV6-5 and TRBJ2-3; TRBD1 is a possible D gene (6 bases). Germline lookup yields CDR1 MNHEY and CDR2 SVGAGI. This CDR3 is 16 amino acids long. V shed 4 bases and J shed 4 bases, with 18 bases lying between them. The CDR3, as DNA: TGTGCCAGCAGTTCCCGGGCCCAAGGGGGTTCAGATACGCAGTATTTT. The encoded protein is CASSSRAQGGSDTQYF.

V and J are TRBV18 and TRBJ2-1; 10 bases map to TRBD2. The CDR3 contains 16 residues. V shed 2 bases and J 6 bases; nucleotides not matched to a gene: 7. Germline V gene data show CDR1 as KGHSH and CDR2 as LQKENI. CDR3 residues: CASSPGAGGPFNEQFF. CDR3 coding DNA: TGTGCCAGCTCACCAGGAGCGGGAGGGCCCTTCAATGAGCAGTTCTTC. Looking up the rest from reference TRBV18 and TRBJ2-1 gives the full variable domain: NAGVMQNPRHLVRRRGQEARLRCSPMKGHSHVYWYRQLPEEGLKFMVYLQKENIIDESGMPKERFSAEFPKEGPSILRIQQVVRGDSAAYFCASSPGAGGPFNEQFFGPGTRLTVL.